This paragraph reports one TCR beta chain. The antigen remains undetermined. The data stem from a study of T cell responses to AZD1222 COVID-19 vaccine. Study-wide results and caveats: There were vaccine-associated CD4 TCRs across spike, dominant at 160-218 and 743-854. Reports say nearly half of spike-specific TCRs go after unmutated variant regions.

Profiled with immunoSEQ multiplex PCR; TCRdb holds only in-frame clones, not every one. Altogether 90,000 to 100,000 clones are present, nearly 90% being singletons, with the ten largest covering approximately 3%. This TCR came from an adult in good health. Specimen: peripheral blood, collected on day 0 of AZD1222 vaccination.

CDR3 in DNA: TGTGCTAGTGGTTTGGTACAGGGGGGGGGATTCGAACCCCAGCATTTT. This sequence encodes CASGLVQGGGFEPQHF. The rearrangement joins TRBV12-5 to TRBJ1-5; TRBD1 aligns across 8 bases. Germline-derived CDR1 and CDR2 are LGHNT and FRNRAP. The CDR3 has 16 amino acids. V trimming: 0 bases; J trimming: 10 bases; junction bases outside the gene matches: 11.